The source of this T cell receptor beta chain is a study of Ad26.COV2.S vaccination and SARS-CoV-2 variants. Using immunoSEQ multiplex PCR, the repertoire was profiled, and TCRdb retains in-frame clones only, with some absent. This table holds a few hundred thousand clones, around 90% found once. The treatment: around 19 received Ad26.COV2.S at low or high dose, single or two shots; roughly 5 received placebo; per-sample allocation not given. Collection of the samples took place on day 63 after the first injection of vaccine or placebo. The germline V gene encodes CDR1 MNHEY and CDR2 SMNVEV (reference sequence). V gave up 4 bases and J gave up 7 bases; unmatched junction bases: 2. This CDR3 is built from 15 residues.

The specimen was peripheral blood, collected in a trial of Ad26.COV2.S vaccine versus placebo. The rearrangement uses TRBV27 and TRBJ2-1, with TRBD2 matching over 15 bases. This sequence was found in a person between 18 and 59 years old who received the Ad26.COV2.S COVID-19 vaccine or a placebo. The CDR3 is CASSSGTSGRNEQFF. The DNA of the CDR3 is TGTGCCAGCAGTTCCGGGACTAGCGGGAGGAATGAGCAGTTCTTC.